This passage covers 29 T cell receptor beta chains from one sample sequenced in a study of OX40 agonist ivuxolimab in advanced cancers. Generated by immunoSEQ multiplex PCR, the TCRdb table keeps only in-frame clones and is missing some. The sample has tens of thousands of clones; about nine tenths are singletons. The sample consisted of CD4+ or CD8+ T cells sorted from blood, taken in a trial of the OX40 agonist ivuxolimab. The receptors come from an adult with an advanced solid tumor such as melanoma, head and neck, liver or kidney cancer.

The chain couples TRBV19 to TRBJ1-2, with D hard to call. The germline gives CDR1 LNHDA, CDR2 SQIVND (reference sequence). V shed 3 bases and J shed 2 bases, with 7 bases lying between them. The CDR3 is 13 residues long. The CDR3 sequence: CASSIRGNYGYTF. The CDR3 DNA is TGTGCCAGTAGTATCAGAGGGAACTATGGCTACACCTTC.

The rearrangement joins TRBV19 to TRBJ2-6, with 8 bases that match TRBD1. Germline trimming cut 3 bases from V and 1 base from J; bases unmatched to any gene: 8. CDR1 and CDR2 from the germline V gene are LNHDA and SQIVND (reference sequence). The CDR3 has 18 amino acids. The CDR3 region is CASSIQGARLSGANVLTF. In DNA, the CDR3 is TGTGCCAGTAGTATTCAGGGGGCGAGACTTTCTGGGGCCAACGTCCTGACTTTC. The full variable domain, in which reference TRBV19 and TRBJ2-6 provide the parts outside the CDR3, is DGGITQSPKYLFRKEGQNVTLSCEQNLNHDAMYWYRQDPGQGLRLIYYSQIVNDFQKGDIAEGYSVSREKKESFPLTVTSAQKNPTAFYLCASSIQGARLSGANVLTFGAGSRLTVL.

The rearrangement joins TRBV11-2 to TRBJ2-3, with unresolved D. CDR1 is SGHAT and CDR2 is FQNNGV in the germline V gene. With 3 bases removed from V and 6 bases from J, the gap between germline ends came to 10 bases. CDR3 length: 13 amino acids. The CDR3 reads CASSFSDPDTQYF. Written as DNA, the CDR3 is TGTGCCAGCAGCTTTTCCGACCCGGATACGCAGTATTTT.

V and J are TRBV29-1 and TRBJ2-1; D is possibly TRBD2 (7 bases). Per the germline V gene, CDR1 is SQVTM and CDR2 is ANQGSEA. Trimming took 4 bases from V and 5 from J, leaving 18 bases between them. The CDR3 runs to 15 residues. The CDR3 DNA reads TGCAGCGTTGCCCCTGGCGGGGGCCCTAACAATGAGCAGTTCTTC. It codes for CSVAPGGGPNNEQFF.

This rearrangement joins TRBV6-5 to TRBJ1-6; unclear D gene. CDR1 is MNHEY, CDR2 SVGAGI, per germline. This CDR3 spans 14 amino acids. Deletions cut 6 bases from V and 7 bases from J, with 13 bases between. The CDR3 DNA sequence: TGTGCCAGCAGCCCCGGACTGAAGAATTCACCCCTCCACTTT. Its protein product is CASSPGLKNSPLHF.

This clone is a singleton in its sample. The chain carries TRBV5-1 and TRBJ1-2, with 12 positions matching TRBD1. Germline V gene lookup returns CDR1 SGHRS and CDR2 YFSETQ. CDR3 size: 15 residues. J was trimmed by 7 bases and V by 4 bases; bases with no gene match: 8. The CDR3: CASSPGGQGAFGYTF. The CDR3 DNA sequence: TGCGCCAGCAGCCCCGGGGGACAGGGGGCTTTTGGCTACACCTTC.

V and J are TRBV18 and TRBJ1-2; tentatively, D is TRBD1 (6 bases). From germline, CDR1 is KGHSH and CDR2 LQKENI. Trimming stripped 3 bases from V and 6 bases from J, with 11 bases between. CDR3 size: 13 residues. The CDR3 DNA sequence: TGTGCCAGCTCACCTCGACAGGACAATGGCTACACCTTC. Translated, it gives CASSPRQDNGYTF.

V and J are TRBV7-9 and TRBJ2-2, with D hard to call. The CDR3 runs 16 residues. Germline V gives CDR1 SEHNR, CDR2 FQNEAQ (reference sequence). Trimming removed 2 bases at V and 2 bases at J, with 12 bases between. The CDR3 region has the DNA TGTGCCAGCAGCTTAATCGACACATTTAACACCGGGGAGCTGTTTTTT. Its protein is CASSLIDTFNTGELFF.

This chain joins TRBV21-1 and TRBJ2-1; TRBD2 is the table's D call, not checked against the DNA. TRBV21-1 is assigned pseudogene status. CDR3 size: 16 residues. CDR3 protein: CASSKASGSTYNEQFF. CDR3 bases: TGTGCCAGCAGCAAGGCTTCTGGTAGCACCTACAATGAGCAGTTCTTC.

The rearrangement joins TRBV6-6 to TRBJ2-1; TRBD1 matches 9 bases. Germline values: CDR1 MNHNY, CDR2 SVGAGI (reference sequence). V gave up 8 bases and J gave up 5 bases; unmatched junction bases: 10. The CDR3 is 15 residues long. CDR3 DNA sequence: TGTGCCAGCGGGGGACAGGGTAAGCAAGACAATGAGCAGTTCTTC. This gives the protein CASGGQGKQDNEQFF.

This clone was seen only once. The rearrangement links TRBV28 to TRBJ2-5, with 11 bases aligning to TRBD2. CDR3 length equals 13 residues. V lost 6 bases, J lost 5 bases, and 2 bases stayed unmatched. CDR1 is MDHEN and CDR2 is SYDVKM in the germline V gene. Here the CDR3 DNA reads TGTGCCAGCAGACTAGCGGGAGTTGAGACCCAGTACTTC. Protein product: CASRLAGVETQYF. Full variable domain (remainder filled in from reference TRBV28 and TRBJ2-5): DVKVTQSSRYLVKRTGEKVFLECVQDMDHENMFWYRQDPGLGLRLIYFSYDVKMKEKGDIPEGYSVSREKKERFSLILESASTNQTSMYLCASRLAGVETQYFGPGTRLLVL.

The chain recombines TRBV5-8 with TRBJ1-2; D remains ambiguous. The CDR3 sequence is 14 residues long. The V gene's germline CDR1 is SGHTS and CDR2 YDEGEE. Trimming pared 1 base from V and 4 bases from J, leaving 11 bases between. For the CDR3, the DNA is TGTGCCAGCAGCTTGCGAGCCTCGGGCTATGGCTACACCTTC. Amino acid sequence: CASSLRASGYGYTF.

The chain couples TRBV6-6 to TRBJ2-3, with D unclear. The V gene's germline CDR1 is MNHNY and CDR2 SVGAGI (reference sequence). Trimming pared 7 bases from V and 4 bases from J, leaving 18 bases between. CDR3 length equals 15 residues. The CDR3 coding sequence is TGTGCCAGCATTCACGGCAGGTCGGGCGCAGATACGCAGTATTTT. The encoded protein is CASIHGRSGADTQYF.

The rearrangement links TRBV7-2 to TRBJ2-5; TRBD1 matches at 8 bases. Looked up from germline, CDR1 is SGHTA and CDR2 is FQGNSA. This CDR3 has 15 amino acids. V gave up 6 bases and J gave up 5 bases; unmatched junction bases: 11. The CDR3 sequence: CASSLTGDGIETQYF. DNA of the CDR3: TGTGCCAGCAGTCTGACAGGGGATGGTATTGAGACCCAGTACTTC.

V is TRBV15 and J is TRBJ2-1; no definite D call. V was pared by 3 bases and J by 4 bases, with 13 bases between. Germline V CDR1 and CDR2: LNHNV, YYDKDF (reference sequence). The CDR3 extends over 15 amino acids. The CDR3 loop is CATSRGSEVYNEQFF. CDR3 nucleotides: TGTGCCACCAGCAGGGGAAGTGAGGTTTACAATGAGCAGTTCTTC.

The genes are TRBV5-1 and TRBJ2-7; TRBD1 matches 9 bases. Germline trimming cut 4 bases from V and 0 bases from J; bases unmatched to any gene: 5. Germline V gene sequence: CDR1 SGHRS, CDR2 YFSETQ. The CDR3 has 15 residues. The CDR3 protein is CASSPGQGRSYEQYF. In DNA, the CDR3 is TGCGCCAGCAGCCCGGGACAGGGCCGCTCCTACGAGCAGTACTTC.

The CDR3 reads CASSSRPPDTQYF. The CDR3 nucleotides read TGTGCCAGCAGCTCAAGGCCCCCAGATACGCAGTATTTT. V usage is TRBV11-2 and J usage is TRBJ2-3; D uncertain. Trimming left V 4 bases short and J 4 bases short, with 9 bases between. The CDR3 length is 13 residues. CDR1 SGHAT and CDR2 FQNNGV come from the germline V gene. The full variable domain, in which reference TRBV11-2 and TRBJ2-3 provide the parts outside the CDR3, is EAGVAQSPRYKIIEKRQSVAFWCNPISGHATLYWYQQILGQGPKLLIQFQNNGVVDDSQLPKDRFSAERLKGVDSTLKIQPAKLEDSAVYLCASSSRPPDTQYFGPGTRLTVL.

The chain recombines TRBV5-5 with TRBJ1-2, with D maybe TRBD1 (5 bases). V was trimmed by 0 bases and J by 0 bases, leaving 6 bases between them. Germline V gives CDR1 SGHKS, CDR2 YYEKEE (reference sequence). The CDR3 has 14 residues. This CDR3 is CASSLEQANYGYTF. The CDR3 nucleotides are TGTGCCAGCAGCTTGGAACAGGCTAACTATGGCTACACCTTC.

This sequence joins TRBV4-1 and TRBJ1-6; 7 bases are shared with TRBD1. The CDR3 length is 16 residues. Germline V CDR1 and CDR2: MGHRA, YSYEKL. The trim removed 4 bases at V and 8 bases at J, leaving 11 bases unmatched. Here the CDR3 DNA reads TGCGCCAGCAGCCCGACGACAGGGAAGAACGATTCACCCCTCCACTTT. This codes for CASSPTTGKNDSPLHF.

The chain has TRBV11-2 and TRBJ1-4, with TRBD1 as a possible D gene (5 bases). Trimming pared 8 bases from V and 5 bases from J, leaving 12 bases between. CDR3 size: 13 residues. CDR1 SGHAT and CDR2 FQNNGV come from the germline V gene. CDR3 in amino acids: CASSPGLNEKLFF. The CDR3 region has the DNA TGTGCCAGCTCTCCGGGGCTAAATGAAAAACTGTTTTTT.

CDR3 nucleotide sequence: TGTGCCAGCAGTGAAAGCCGCGGGGGGGCGCTTATAAAGGAGTATTTT. Its protein product is CASSESRGGALIKEYF. The chain is built from TRBV2 and TRBJ2-3; 9 bases match TRBD2. Looked up from germline, CDR1 is SNHLY and CDR2 is FYNNEI. V lost 2 bases and J lost 13; bases outside the gene matches: 16. This CDR3 is built from 16 residues.

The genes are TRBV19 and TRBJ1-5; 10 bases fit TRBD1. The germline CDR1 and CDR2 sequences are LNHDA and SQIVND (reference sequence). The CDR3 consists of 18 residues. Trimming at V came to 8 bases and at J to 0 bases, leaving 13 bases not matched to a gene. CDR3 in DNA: TGTGCCAGTCTAAATCCTGGGACAGGGGTTCCTAGCAATCAGCCCCAGCATTTT. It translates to CASLNPGTGVPSNQPQHF.

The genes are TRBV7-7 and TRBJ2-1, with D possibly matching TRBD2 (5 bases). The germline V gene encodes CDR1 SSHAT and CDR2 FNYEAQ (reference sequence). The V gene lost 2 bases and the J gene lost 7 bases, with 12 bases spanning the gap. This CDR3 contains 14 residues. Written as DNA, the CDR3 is TGTGCCAGCAGCTTAACGGGGAGAATGAATGAGCAGTTCTTC. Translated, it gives CASSLTGRMNEQFF.

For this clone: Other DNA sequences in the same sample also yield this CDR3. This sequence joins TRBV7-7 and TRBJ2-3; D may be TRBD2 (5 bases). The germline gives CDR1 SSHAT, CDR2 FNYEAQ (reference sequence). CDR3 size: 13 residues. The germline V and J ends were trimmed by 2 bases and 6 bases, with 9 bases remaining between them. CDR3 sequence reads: CASSLLREDTQYF. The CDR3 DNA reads TGTGCCAGCAGCTTATTAAGGGAGGATACGCAGTATTTT.

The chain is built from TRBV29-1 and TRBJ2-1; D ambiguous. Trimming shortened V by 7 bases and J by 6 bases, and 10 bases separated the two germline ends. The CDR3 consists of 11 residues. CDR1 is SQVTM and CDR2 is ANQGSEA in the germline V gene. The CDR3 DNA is TGCAGCGCGAGAGCCCTCAATGAGCAGTTCTTC. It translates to CSARALNEQFF.

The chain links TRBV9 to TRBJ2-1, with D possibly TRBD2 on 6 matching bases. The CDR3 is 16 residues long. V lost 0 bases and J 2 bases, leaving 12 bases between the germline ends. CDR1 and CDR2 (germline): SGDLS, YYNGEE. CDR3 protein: CASSVEGTSTYNEQFF. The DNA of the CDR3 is TGTGCCAGCAGCGTAGAAGGGACTTCAACCTACAATGAGCAGTTCTTC.

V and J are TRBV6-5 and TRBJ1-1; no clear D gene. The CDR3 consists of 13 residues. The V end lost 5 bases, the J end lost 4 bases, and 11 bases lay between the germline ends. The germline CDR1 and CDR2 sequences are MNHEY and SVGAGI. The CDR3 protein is CASSRVPSTEAFF. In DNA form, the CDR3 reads TGTGCCAGCAGTCGAGTCCCGAGCACTGAAGCTTTCTTT.

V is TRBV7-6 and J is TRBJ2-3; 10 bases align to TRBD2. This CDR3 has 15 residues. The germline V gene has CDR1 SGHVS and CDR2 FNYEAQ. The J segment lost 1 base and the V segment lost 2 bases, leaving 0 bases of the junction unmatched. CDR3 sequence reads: CASSLLAGGTDTQYF. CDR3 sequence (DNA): TGTGCCAGCAGCTTACTAGCGGGGGGCACAGATACGCAGTATTTT.

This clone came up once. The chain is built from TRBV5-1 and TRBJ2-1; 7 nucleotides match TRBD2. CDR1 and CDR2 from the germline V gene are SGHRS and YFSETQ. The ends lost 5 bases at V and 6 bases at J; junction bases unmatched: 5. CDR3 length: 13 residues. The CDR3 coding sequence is TGCGCCAGCAGTGGTTCGGGGGGCAATGAGCAGTTCTTC. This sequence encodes CASSGSGGNEQFF.